The rows below give T cell receptor beta chains drawn from one sample of a study of CD8 T cells in Susac syndrome. One entry per CDR3 protein, called by TCRdb with MiXCR from the immunoSEQ multiplex PCR reads. The table lists some 150,000 distinct CDR3 sequences, almost 96% of them singletons. What was sequenced was CD4+ T cells from PBMCs. Every receptor here comes from a human donor with Susac syndrome. CDR3s include the opening cysteine and the closing phenylalanine or tryptophan. Fields, in order: clone size, D gene, V gene, J gene, CDR3 protein, CDR3 DNA. The D gene is left open where the match is weak. Rows give clone size only sometimes, using once, few, many, or a class for an expanded clone.

>-|-|TRBV12-3/TRBV12-4|TRBJ2-2
CASSFGGTVPNTGELFF
TGTGCCAGCAGTTTCGGCGGGACAGTTCCGAACACCGGGGAGCTGTTTTTT
>-|-|TRBV7-2|TRBJ2-7
CASSVQEGRHEQYF
TGTGCCAGCAGCGTTCAGGAGGGCCGCCACGAGCAGTACTTC
>-|TRBD2|TRBV29-1|TRBJ2-2
CSAMHGTTGTGELFF
TGCAGCGCAATGCATGGGACTACTGGCACCGGGGAGCTGTTTTTT
>-|-|TRBV12-3/TRBV12-4|TRBJ1-2
CASSLGPGGYTF
TGTGCCAGCAGTTTAGGGCCGGGGGGCTACACCTTC
>-|-|TRBV4-1|TRBJ1-2
CASSHELNYGYTF
TGCGCCAGCAGCCACGAGCTTAACTATGGCTACACCTTC
>-|TRBD2|TRBV20-1|TRBJ2-1
CSARGLAGVMSYNEQFF
TGCAGTGCTAGGGGACTAGCGGGAGTTATGTCCTACAATGAGCAGTTCTTC
>-|TRBD2|TRBV20-1|TRBJ2-3
CSVKAWRGITDTQYF
TGCAGTGTTAAGGCCTGGCGGGGGATAACGGATACGCAGTATTTT
>-|TRBD2|TRBV29-1|TRBJ2-1
CSVEEPPQKLAGFGEQFF
TGCAGCGTTGAAGAACCCCCCCAGAAACTAGCGGGGTTCGGGGAGCAGTTCTTC
>-|-|TRBV29-1|TRBJ1-2
CSVGSGGYTF
TGCAGCGTTGGATCAGGGGGCTACACCTTC
>-|TRBD2|TRBV7-3|TRBJ2-1
CASSRQPGLATNEQFF
TGTGCCAGCAGCCGACAACCGGGACTAGCGACCAATGAGCAGTTCTTC
>-|-|TRBV6-5|TRBJ1-5
CASSYSFVSQPQHF
TGTGCCAGCAGTTATAGCTTCGTGTCTCAGCCCCAGCATTTT
>-|TRBD1|TRBV12-3/TRBV12-4|TRBJ2-7
CASSTGTGYHEQYF
TGTGCCAGCAGTACAGGGACAGGGTACCACGAGCAGTACTTC
>-|-|TRBV20-1|TRBJ2-2
CSAPGLQNTGELFF
TGCAGTGCTCCGGGACTTCAAAACACCGGGGAGCTGTTTTTT
>-|-|TRBV6-5|TRBJ2-2
CASRPGTGELFF
TGTGCCAGCAGGCCGGGGACCGGGGAGCTGTTTTTT
>-|-|TRBV9|TRBJ1-1
CASSPRGYTEAFF
TGTGCCAGCAGCCCTAGGGGGTACACTGAAGCTTTCTTT
>-|-|TRBV18|TRBJ2-7
CASSPGTPEIYEQYF
TGTGCCAGCTCACCGGGGACACCCGAAATCTACGAGCAGTACTTC
>-|-|TRBV27|TRBJ1-6
CASSLKAINSPLHF
TGTGCCAGCAGTTTAAAAGCCATTAATTCACCCCTCCACTTT
>-|TRBD2|TRBV28|TRBJ2-7
CASRSGTAVSYEQYF
TGTGCCAGCAGAAGCGGGACGGCTGTCTCCTACGAGCAGTACTTC
>-|TRBD2|TRBV12-3/TRBV12-4|TRBJ2-1
CASSLSAAGNNEQFF
TGTGCCAGCAGTTTATCGGCAGCGGGGAACAATGAGCAGTTCTTC
>-|TRBD1|TRBV19|TRBJ1-5
CASSTTGQLNQPQHF
TGTGCCAGTAGTACCACGGGACAGCTCAATCAGCCCCAGCATTTT
>-|TRBD1|TRBV6-6|TRBJ2-5
CASSYDPGQQETQYF
TGTGCCAGCAGTTACGACCCGGGACAGCAAGAGACCCAGTACTTC
>once|TRBD1|TRBV29-1|TRBJ2-3
CSFSGGLADTQYF
TGCAGCTTCTCAGGGGGTCTAGCAGATACGCAGTATTTT